This TCR beta chain was identified in a study of blood T cell repertoires in COVID-19. Original data processing: The assay estimated nucleated cells by amplifying reference gene primers. Assay used: immunoSEQ multiplex PCR; TCRdb lists only in-frame clones, some missing. D and trimming were read from the DNA, whereas the V and J calls and clone size are those reported in that table. The table has 200,000 or so clones, around 86% seen once. The CDR3 spans 16 residues. Losses at the gene ends were 5 bases for V and 5 bases for J; bases not matched to a gene: 13. CDR1 MNHEY and CDR2 SMNVEV come from the germline V gene (reference sequence).

The sequenced sample consisted of PBMCs or T cells enriched from blood (not recorded which). J is TRBJ2-3 and V is TRBV27; 7 bases are a match to TRBD2. The TCR was taken from a man aged 30-40 years in a cohort exposed to, infected with or recovered from COVID-19 (not recorded which). CDR3 sequence reads: CASSPGRVAGKDTQYF. Written as DNA, the CDR3 is TGTGCCAGCAGTCCGGGGAGGGTAGCGGGTAAAGATACGCAGTATTTT.